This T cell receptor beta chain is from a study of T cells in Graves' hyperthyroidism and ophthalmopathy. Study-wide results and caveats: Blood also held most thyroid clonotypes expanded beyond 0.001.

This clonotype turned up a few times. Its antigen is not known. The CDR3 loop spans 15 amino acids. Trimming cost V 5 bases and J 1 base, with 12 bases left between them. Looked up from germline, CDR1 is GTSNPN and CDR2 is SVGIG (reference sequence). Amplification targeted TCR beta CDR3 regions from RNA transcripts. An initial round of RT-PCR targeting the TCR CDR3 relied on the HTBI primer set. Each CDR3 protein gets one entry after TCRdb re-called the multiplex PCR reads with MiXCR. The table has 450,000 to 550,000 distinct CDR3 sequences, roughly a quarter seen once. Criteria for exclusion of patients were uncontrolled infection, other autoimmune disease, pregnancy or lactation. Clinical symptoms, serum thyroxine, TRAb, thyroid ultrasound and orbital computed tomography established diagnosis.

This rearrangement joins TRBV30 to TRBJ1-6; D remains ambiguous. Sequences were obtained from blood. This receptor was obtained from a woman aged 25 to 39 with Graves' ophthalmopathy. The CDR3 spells CAWQDWGSYNSPLHF. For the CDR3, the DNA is TGTGCCTGGCAAGACTGGGGATCCTATAATTCACCCCTCCACTTT.